This T cell receptor (beta chain) emerged from a study of OX40 agonist ivuxolimab in advanced cancers. Study-wide context: Patients were given ivuxolimab, an antibody that agonizes OX40 (CD134). Study-wide results and caveats: The study found that CD8+ T cells averaged more expanded clones than CD4+. Antigen specificity of clonally expanded peripheral T cells was not established. The study observed clonal expansion of CD4+ and CD8+ blood T cells by week 6 at 0.1 to 3.0 mg/kg.

On this clone itself: Its antigen is still unknown.

TCRdb keeps only in-frame clones here, not all; method: immunoSEQ multiplex PCR. The table includes 57,000 or so clones, 86% detected once. The CDR3 spans 15 residues. The V end lost 0 bases, the J end lost 0 bases, and 8 bases lay between the germline ends. CDR1 SGDLS and CDR2 YYNGEE come from the germline V gene. The sequenced sample was CD4+ or CD8+ T cells sorted from blood, obtained in a trial of the OX40 agonist ivuxolimab. This receptor was obtained from an adult with an advanced solid tumor such as melanoma, head and neck, liver or kidney cancer. The genes are TRBV9 and TRBJ2-3; tentatively, D is TRBD2 (5 bases). Here the CDR3 reads CASSVDGVSTDTQYF. The CDR3 nucleotides are TGTGCCAGCAGCGTAGACGGGGTTAGCACAGATACGCAGTATTTT. Full variable domain (missing parts from reference TRBV9 and TRBJ2-3): DSGVTQTPKHLITATGQRVTLRCSPRSGDLSVYWYQQSLDQGLQFLIQYYNGEERAKGNILERFSAQQFPDLHSELNLSSLELGDSALYFCASSVDGVSTDTQYFGPGTRLTVL.